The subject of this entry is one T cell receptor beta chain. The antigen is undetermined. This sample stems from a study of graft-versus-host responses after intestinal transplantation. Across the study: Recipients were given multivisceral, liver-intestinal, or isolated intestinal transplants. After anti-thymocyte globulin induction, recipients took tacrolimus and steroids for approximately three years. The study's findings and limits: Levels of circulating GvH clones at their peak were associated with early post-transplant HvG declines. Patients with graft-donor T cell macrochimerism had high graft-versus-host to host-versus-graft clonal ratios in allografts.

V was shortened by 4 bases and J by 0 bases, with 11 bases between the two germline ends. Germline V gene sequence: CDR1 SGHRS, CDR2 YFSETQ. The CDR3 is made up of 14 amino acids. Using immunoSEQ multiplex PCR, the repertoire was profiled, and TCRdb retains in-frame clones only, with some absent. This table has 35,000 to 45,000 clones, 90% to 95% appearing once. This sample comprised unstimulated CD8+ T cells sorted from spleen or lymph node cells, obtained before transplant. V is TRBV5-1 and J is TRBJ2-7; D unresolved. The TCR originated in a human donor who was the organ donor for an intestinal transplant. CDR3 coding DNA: TGCGCCAGCAGCGGAATTTACGACTCCTACGAGCAGTACTTC. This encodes CASSGIYDSYEQYF.